This passage covers 27 T cell receptor beta chains from one sample sequenced in a study of human T cells and chemical hapten exposure. TCRdb ran MiXCR on the RACE reads and lists one entry per CDR3 protein. The data show about 90,000 distinct CDR3 sequences, roughly a tenth seen once. Time point specified: patch test 3, about 24 weeks after DPC sensitization. The treatment here: therapeutic diphenylcyclopropenone sensitization with weekly scalp DPC. This specimen was whole blood, taken in connection with sensitization to the hapten diphenylcyclopropenone (DPC). These receptors were taken from a woman aged 25 to 39 with alopecia areata. Some clones in this sample may be carry-over from other donors' samples.

To note about this clonotype: With a much larger clone just one base away, this may be a read error. The gene calls are TRBV28 and TRBJ1-5; D unclear. This CDR3 contains 12 residues. Germline CDR1 is MDHEN and CDR2 is SYDVKM. The CDR3 here is CASSTYVQPQDF. CDR3 nucleotides: TGTGCCAGCAGTACGTACGTTCAGCCCCAGGATTTT.

The rearrangement uses TRBV30 and TRBJ2-7, with a weak D call TRBD1 (6 bases). Trimming pared 0 bases from V and 0 bases from J, leaving 12 bases between. CDR3 size: 15 residues. From germline, CDR1 is GTSNPN and CDR2 SVGIG (reference sequence). The CDR3 coding sequence is TGTGCCTGGAGTGTACCATGGGACAACTCCTACGAGCAGTACTTC. It translates to CAWSVPWDNSYEQYF.

Many counts were recorded for this clonotype. This rearrangement joins TRBV29-1 to TRBJ1-5; tentatively, D is TRBD1 (6 bases). This CDR3 spans 14 amino acids. Looked up from germline, CDR1 is SQVTM and CDR2 is ANQGSEA. Deletions cut 5 bases from V and 3 bases from J, with 14 bases between. The CDR3 nucleotides read TGCAGCGTTAAACAGGGAGGGGTCAATCAGCCCCAGCATTTT. Amino acid sequence: CSVKQGGVNQPQHF.

J is TRBJ2-3 and V is TRBV4-3; perhaps TRBD1 as D (8 bases). Trimming pared 0 bases from V and 2 bases from J, leaving 15 bases between. This CDR3 has 17 amino acids. In germline, CDR1 is LGHNA, CDR2 YSLEER. The CDR3 DNA follows: TGCGCCAGCAGCCAAGAAACAGGGGGGGCCTCCACAGATACGCAGTATTTT. It translates to CASSQETGGASTDTQYF.

This clonotype was seen many times. The chain links TRBV6-6 to TRBJ2-4; possible D gene TRBD2, 5 bases. In germline, CDR1 is MNHNY, CDR2 SVGAGI (reference sequence). V was trimmed by 6 bases and J by 1 base, leaving 28 bases between them. This CDR3 spans 20 amino acids. In nucleotides, the CDR3 is TGTGCCAGCAGACCACTCGGCTTAGCGATCAGTCGTACGGCCAAAAACATTCAGTACTTC. Its translation: CASRPLGLAISRTAKNIQYF.

This clonotype turned up a few times. This sequence joins TRBV29-1 and TRBJ2-5; D is uncertain. Per germline, CDR1 SQVTM and CDR2 ANQGSEA. The CDR3 is made up of 10 amino acids. For the CDR3, the DNA is TGCTTTTTCGGGCCAGAGACCCAGTACTTC. It specifies CFFGPETQYF.

The sample holds many counts of this clonotype. The chain recombines TRBV28 with TRBJ1-2; D is uncertain. The V end lost 2 bases, the J end lost 7 bases, and 5 bases lay between the germline ends. There are 11 residues in the CDR3. CDR1 and CDR2 (germline): MDHEN, SYDVKM. The DNA of the CDR3 is TGTGCCAGCAGTTTAACGGCTGGCTACACCTTC. Amino acids: CASSLTAGYTF.

Many counts were recorded for this clonotype. This sequence joins TRBV12-3 or TRBV12-4 and TRBJ1-6; D is undetermined. This CDR3 comprises 16 residues. Trimming took 6 bases from V and 2 from J, leaving 14 bases between them. The CDR3 sequence: CASSPMRATYNSPLHF. Here the CDR3 DNA reads TGTGCCAGCAGCCCCATGAGGGCAACCTATAATTCACCCCTCCACTTT.

The chain links TRBV6-5 to TRBJ2-7; the D gene is possibly TRBD1 (6 bases). CDR1 and CDR2 from the germline V gene are MNHEY and SVGAGI. The CDR3 extends over 13 amino acids. V shed 5 bases and J shed 0 bases, with 8 bases lying between them. The CDR3 DNA reads as TGTGCCAGCAGTCGACAGGCCTCCTACGAGCAGTACTTC. Protein: CASSRQASYEQYF.

The chain couples TRBV4-3 to TRBJ1-2; 8 nucleotides align to TRBD1. After removal of 0 bases from V and 4 bases from J, the junction contained 7 bases not matched to a gene. The CDR3 has 16 amino acids. Germline-derived CDR1 and CDR2 are LGHNA and YSLEER. In DNA form, the CDR3 reads TGCGCCAGCAGCCAAGATGTCACAGGGGGTAGCTATGGCTACACCTTC. Its translation is CASSQDVTGGSYGYTF.

The table lists this clonotype with many counts. The V call is TRBV28, the J call TRBJ2-7; D is unresolved. The CDR3 runs 14 residues. The V gene lost 6 bases and the J gene lost 0 bases, with 12 bases spanning the gap. Germline CDR1 is MDHEN and CDR2 is SYDVKM. CDR3 nucleotide sequence: TGTGCCAGCAGCACGGGCGTGAGCTCCTACGAGCAGTACTTC. Translated: CASSTGVSSYEQYF. The complete variable domain, with remaining parts taken from reference TRBV28 and TRBJ2-7, reads DVKVTQSSRYLVKRTGEKVFLECVQDMDHENMFWYRQDPGLGLRLIYFSYDVKMKEKGDIPEGYSVSREKKERFSLILESASTNQTSMYLCASSTGVSSYEQYFGPGTRLTVT.

This clonotype was found a few times. The J gene is TRBJ2-3, the V gene TRBV3-1; 12 bases match TRBD2. CDR3 size: 17 residues. The junction had 6 bases not matched to a gene; V was cut back by 4 bases and J by 1 base. Germline CDR1 LGHDT, CDR2 YNNKEL (reference sequence). CDR3 region: CASSPGRTSGGTDTQYF. The CDR3 DNA reads as TGTGCCAGCAGCCCGGGTCGGACTAGCGGGGGCACAGATACGCAGTATTTT.

This clonotype was observed a few times. The gene calls are TRBV7-3 and TRBJ1-1, with D maybe TRBD1 (5 bases). V was trimmed by 5 bases and J by 1 base, leaving 11 bases between them. Germline values: CDR1 SGHTA, CDR2 FQGTGA. There are 14 residues in the CDR3. DNA for the CDR3: TGTGCCAGCAGCCCAGGACATTCGAACACTGAAGCTTTCTTT. Encoded protein: CASSPGHSNTEAFF. The full variable domain, rest sourced from reference TRBV7-3 and TRBJ1-1, is GAGVSQTPSNKVTEKGKYVELRCDPISGHTALYWYRQSLGQGPEFLIYFQGTGAADDSGLPNDRFFAVRPEGSVSTLKIQRTERGDSAVYLCASSPGHSNTEAFFGQGTRLTVV.

The table lists this clonotype with many counts. The chain carries TRBV19 and TRBJ1-4, with D perhaps TRBD1 (5 bases). V was trimmed by 8 bases and J by 8 bases, leaving 21 bases between them. The CDR3 is made up of 15 amino acids. Germline-derived CDR1 and CDR2 are LNHDA and SQIVND (reference sequence). For the CDR3, the DNA is TGTGCCAGTGCCCCCAGTGCTGGGGGTCGAGAAAAACTGTTTTTT. Translated: CASAPSAGGREKLFF.

Note on this clonotype: Being one base from a much bigger clone, this may be a read error. The chain combines TRBV27 with TRBJ2-7; perhaps TRBD2 as D (5 bases). Germline CDR1 is MNHEY and CDR2 is SMNVEV (reference sequence). This CDR3 region has 15 residues. In nucleotides, the CDR3 is TGTGCCAGCAGTCGTACTATGCCCGCCGACTACGAGCAGTGCTTC. This gives the protein CASSRTMPADYEQCF.

This clonotype was seen a few times. This chain joins TRBV28 and TRBJ1-5, with D possibly matching TRBD1 (5 bases). This CDR3 spans 13 amino acids. Germline V CDR1 and CDR2: MDHEN, SYDVKM. Trimming left V 2 bases short and J 9 bases short, with 11 bases between. The CDR3 DNA sequence: TGTGCCAGCAGTTTAGGGACCGCGGGGCCCCAGCATTTT. Protein sequence: CASSLGTAGPQHF.

A few counts support this clonotype. The chain uses TRBV11-3 and TRBJ2-2; tentatively, D is TRBD1 (6 bases). CDR1 and CDR2 (germline): SGHNT, YENEEA. The V and J ends lost 5 bases and 1 base respectively, with 14 bases between them. The length of the CDR3 is 16 residues. CDR3 region: CASSPQTGLNTGELFF. As DNA, the CDR3 is TGTGCCAGCAGCCCCCAAACAGGGTTGAACACCGGGGAGCTGTTTTTT.

The chain employs TRBV28 and TRBJ2-1, with D perhaps matching TRBD1 or TRBD2 (6 bases each). The CDR3 consists of 12 residues. The V and J ends lost 6 bases and 10 bases respectively, with 13 bases between them. Germline lookup yields CDR1 MDHEN and CDR2 SYDVKM. The CDR3 protein is CASSYGGREQFF. Written as DNA, the CDR3 is TGTGCCAGCAGCTATGGGGGGCGAGAGCAGTTCTTC.

The chain carries TRBV4-3 and TRBJ2-5; 11 bases align to TRBD1. Losses at the gene ends were 6 bases for V and 9 bases for J; bases not matched to a gene: 12. The CDR3 consists of 15 residues. Germline assignment: CDR1 LGHNA and CDR2 YSLEER. Written as DNA, the CDR3 is TGCGCCAGCAGACAAACAGGGACAGGGGGTTATCCCCAGTACTTC. It is translated as CASRQTGTGGYPQYF.

This clonotype was seen many times. J is TRBJ1-2 and V is TRBV20-1, with D possibly matching TRBD1 (6 bases). Germline V gene data show CDR1 as DFQATT and CDR2 as SNEGSKA (reference sequence). CDR3 length: 12 residues. Trimming shortened V by 3 bases and J by 5 bases, and 10 bases separated the two germline ends. The CDR3 here is CSASVRGYGYTF. CDR3 DNA sequence: TGCAGTGCTAGCGTCAGGGGTTATGGCTACACCTTC.

This chain joins TRBV5-4 and TRBJ2-4; TRBD2 agrees at 8 bases. V was clipped by 2 bases and J by 1 base; unmatched bases: 2. The CDR3 spans 15 residues. Per germline, CDR1 SGHNT and CDR2 YYREEE (reference sequence). CDR3 amino acids: CASSLAGEAKNIQYF. The CDR3 nucleotides read TGTGCCAGCAGCTTAGCGGGAGAGGCCAAAAACATTCAGTACTTC. Using reference TRBV5-4 and TRBJ2-4 for the parts outside the CDR3, the full variable domain is ETGVTQSPTHLIKTRGQQVTLRCSSQSGHNTVSWYQQALGQGPQFIFQYYREEENGRGNFPPRFSGLQFPNYSSELNVNALELDDSALYLCASSLAGEAKNIQYFGAGTRLSVL.

This clonotype appeared many times. The chain is built from TRBV19 and TRBJ2-2, with TRBD1 identical over 10 bases. The V gene's germline CDR1 is LNHDA and CDR2 SQIVND (reference sequence). Germline trimming cut 3 bases from V and 4 bases from J; bases unmatched to any gene: 5. The CDR3 is 16 amino acids. CDR3 bases: TGTGCCAGTAGTATTTGGGGGACAGGGGCCACCGGGGAGCTGTTTTTT. Its translation is CASSIWGTGATGELFF.

The chain couples TRBV4-2 to TRBJ2-7; 8 nucleotides line up with TRBD2. Germline-derived CDR1 and CDR2 are LGHNA and YNFKEQ. This CDR3 has 13 residues. Trimming took 4 bases from V and 13 from J; bases not matched to a gene: 12. CDR3 bases: TGTGCCAGCAGCCCGGAAGCGGGAGTAAGACATTACTTC. As protein: CASSPEAGVRHYF.

The chain uses TRBV30 and TRBJ2-1, with no clear D. Germline V gene data show CDR1 as GTSNPN and CDR2 as SVGIG (reference sequence). This CDR3 has 11 residues. Trimming shortened V by 0 bases and J by 8 bases, and 5 bases separated the two germline ends. The chain's CDR3 is CAWSVGHEQFF. DNA of the CDR3: TGTGCCTGGAGTGTTGGCCATGAGCAGTTCTTC. Based on the CDR3 plus reference TRBV30 and TRBJ2-1, the full variable domain is SQTIHQWPATLVQPVGSPLSLECTVEGTSNPNLYWYRQAAGRGLQLLFYSVGIGQISSEVPQNLSASRPQDRQFILSSKKLLLSDSGFYLCAWSVGHEQFFGPGTRLTVL.

The chain recombines TRBV20-1 with TRBJ1-1, with D hard to call. Trimming removed 0 bases from V and 13 bases from J, with 21 bases in between. The germline CDR1 and CDR2 sequences are DFQATT and SNEGSKA (reference sequence). The CDR3 runs to 14 residues. The CDR3 DNA reads TGCAGTGCTAGAGATTCGGCAGGCCGACCTTTAGGTTTCTTT. Amino acids: CSARDSAGRPLGFF.

In nucleotides, the CDR3 is TGTGCCAGCAGTGAGGGACAGGGCTGGGATGGCTACACCTTC. This translates into CASSEGQGWDGYTF. J is TRBJ1-2 and V is TRBV2, with 9 bases fitting TRBD1. V lost 3 bases, J lost 6 bases, and 5 bases stayed unmatched. CDR3 length: 14 residues. Germline lookup yields CDR1 SNHLY and CDR2 FYNNEI.

The chain has TRBV2 and TRBJ2-7; D might be TRBD1 (5 bases). Per germline, CDR1 SNHLY and CDR2 FYNNEI. V shed 4 bases and J shed 3 bases, with 7 bases lying between them. The CDR3 has 12 residues. The CDR3 DNA follows: TGTGCCAGCAGTGGCCAGGGCTACGAGCAGTACGTC. Translating gives CASSGQGYEQYV.